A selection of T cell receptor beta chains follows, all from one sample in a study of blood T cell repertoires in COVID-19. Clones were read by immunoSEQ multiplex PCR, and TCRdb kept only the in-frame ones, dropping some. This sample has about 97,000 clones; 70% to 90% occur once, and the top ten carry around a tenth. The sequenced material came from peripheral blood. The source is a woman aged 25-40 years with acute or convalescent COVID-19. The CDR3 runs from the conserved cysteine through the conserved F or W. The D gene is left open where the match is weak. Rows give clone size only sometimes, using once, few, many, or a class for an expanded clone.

cdr3_nt: TGTGCCAGCAGTTTGAGAAGCGGGGCACGGCGGATTGAGACCCAGTACTTC; cdr3_aa: CASSLRSGARRIETQYF; clone_size: medium-sized; j_call: TRBJ2-5; v_call: TRBV6-2/TRBV6-3; d_call: TRBD2
cdr3_nt: TGTGCCAGCAGCGCACAGGGGGCTACCGCAGATACGCAGTATTTT; cdr3_aa: CASSAQGATADTQYF; clone_size: -; j_call: TRBJ2-3; v_call: TRBV9; d_call: TRBD1
cdr3_nt: TGTGCCAGCAGCTTAATTGGGCAGGGGGTTGCAGATACGCAGTATTTT; cdr3_aa: CASSLIGQGVADTQYF; clone_size: -; j_call: TRBJ2-3; v_call: TRBV7-3; d_call: TRBD1
cdr3_nt: TGTGCCAGCAGCTTGTGGTCCACAAATTCACCCCTCCACTTT; cdr3_aa: CASSLWSTNSPLHF; clone_size: -; j_call: TRBJ1-6; v_call: TRBV5-8; d_call: -
cdr3_nt: TGTGCCAGCCGTGGACAGGGGGCGGACGAGCAGTACTTC; cdr3_aa: CASRGQGADEQYF; clone_size: -; j_call: TRBJ2-7; v_call: TRBV3-1/TRBV3-2; d_call: TRBD1
cdr3_nt: TGTGCCAGCTCACCGGCGGGGGGCCTTGGCGGCTACACCTTC; cdr3_aa: CASSPAGGLGGYTF; clone_size: -; j_call: TRBJ1-2; v_call: TRBV18; d_call: -
cdr3_nt: TGCGCCAGCAGCCTCAGGGGACTAGGGTCCCCCGGGGATACGCAGTATTTT; cdr3_aa: CASSLRGLGSPGDTQYF; clone_size: -; j_call: TRBJ2-3; v_call: TRBV5-1; d_call: TRBD2
cdr3_nt: TGTGCCAGCAGCTTCACGGACAGGGGTGGCGAAAAACTGTTTTTT; cdr3_aa: CASSFTDRGGEKLFF; clone_size: -; j_call: TRBJ1-4; v_call: TRBV11-1; d_call: TRBD1
cdr3_nt: TGTGCCAGCAGTGGAGTAACTAGCGGGGGGCTTACTAGCTCCTACAATGAGCAGTTCTTC; cdr3_aa: CASSGVTSGGLTSSYNEQFF; clone_size: -; j_call: TRBJ2-1; v_call: TRBV2; d_call: TRBD2
cdr3_nt: TGTGCCAGCAGTGGAGACAGGGGGGGTGAAGCTTTCTTT; cdr3_aa: CASSGDRGGEAFF; clone_size: -; j_call: TRBJ1-1; v_call: TRBV25-1; d_call: TRBD1
cdr3_nt: TGTGCCAGTTCTGTATCAGGGGTCACCTACGAGCAGTACTTC; cdr3_aa: CASSVSGVTYEQYF; clone_size: -; j_call: TRBJ2-7; v_call: TRBV19; d_call: -